The 19 T cell receptor beta chains below all came from one sample that was sequenced in a study of T cell clones after liver transplantation. Measured with immunoSEQ multiplex PCR; TCRdb has only the in-frame clones, and not every one. Of around 71,000 clones listed, about four fifths are singletons. This specimen consisted of CD4+ T cells from blood, obtained 12 months after liver transplant. Receptors originate from a human patient who received a liver transplant. The graft donor may have contributed some T cells.

The chain couples TRBV28 to TRBJ2-7; D remains ambiguous. CDR3 length equals 13 residues. Trimming cost V 2 bases and J 2 bases, with 7 bases left between them. Per the germline V gene, CDR1 is MDHEN and CDR2 is SYDVKM. Written as DNA, the CDR3 is TGTGCCAGCAGTTTACAGGAACCCTACGAGCAGTACTTC. As protein: CASSLQEPYEQYF.

This chain links TRBV6-1 with TRBJ1-4; D ambiguous. CDR1 is MNHNS and CDR2 is SASEGT in the germline V gene. The CDR3 runs to 15 residues. The ends were cut back, 0 bases at V and 3 bases at J, with 8 bases in the middle. DNA for the CDR3: TGTGCCAGCAGTGAAGCAGGATGGGCTAATGAAAAACTGTTTTTT. Translation: CASSEAGWANEKLFF.

V gene TRBV19 combines with J gene TRBJ1-2, with TRBD1 as a possible D gene (6 bases). The CDR3 is 15 amino acids. V was clipped by 3 bases and J by 3 bases, with 14 bases between them. Germline assignment: CDR1 LNHDA and CDR2 SQIVND (reference sequence). The CDR3 region has the DNA TGTGCCAGTAGTATTGACGGACAGAAAGACTATGGCTACACCTTC. This codes for CASSIDGQKDYGYTF.

In this sample, this clone turned up once. The rearrangement uses TRBV2 and TRBJ2-1; TRBD1 matches 8 bases. With 4 bases clipped from V and 8 bases from J, the junction kept 4 bases outside the gene matches. The CDR3 contains 13 residues. The germline V gene encodes CDR1 SNHLY and CDR2 FYNNEI. DNA for the CDR3: TGTGCCAGCAGTGGGGACAGGCCGCATGAGCAGTTCTTC. As protein: CASSGDRPHEQFF.

The chain is built from TRBV7-6 and TRBJ2-3; the match to TRBD1 covers 7 bases. Trimming cost V 5 bases and J 0 bases; bases outside gene matches: 8. Germline V gene lookup returns CDR1 SGHVS and CDR2 FNYEAQ. CDR3 size: 16 residues. CDR3: CASSPRQGTSTDTQYF. For the CDR3, the DNA is TGTGCCAGCAGCCCACGACAGGGCACTAGCACAGATACGCAGTATTTT.

The rearrangement uses TRBV28 and TRBJ2-2; 10 bases fit TRBD2. This CDR3 comprises 17 residues. V dropped 2 bases and J dropped 4; count of bases not matched to a gene: 7. Germline CDR1 MDHEN, CDR2 SYDVKM. The CDR3 sequence is CASSLRLAGDATGELFF. The CDR3 DNA reads as TGTGCCAGCAGTTTACGCCTAGCGGGAGATGCCACCGGGGAGCTGTTTTTT. The complete variable domain, with remaining parts taken from reference TRBV28 and TRBJ2-2, reads DVKVTQSSRYLVKRTGEKVFLECVQDMDHENMFWYRQDPGLGLRLIYFSYDVKMKEKGDIPEGYSVSREKKERFSLILESASTNQTSMYLCASSLRLAGDATGELFFGEGSRLTVL.

The chain has TRBV6-5 and TRBJ2-3; D not certain. Germline assignment: CDR1 MNHEY and CDR2 SVGAGI. Trimming left V 6 bases short and J 4 bases short, with 14 bases between. The CDR3 extends over 14 amino acids. The CDR3 sequence is CASSLLGPSDTQYF. The CDR3 DNA reads as TGTGCCAGCAGCCTCCTTGGACCCTCAGATACGCAGTATTTT.

The chain joins TRBV5-1 to TRBJ2-7; 12 bases line up with TRBD2. The CDR3 is made up of 17 amino acids. Germline loops: CDR1 SGHRS, CDR2 YFSETQ. V trimming: 3 bases; J trimming: 0 bases; junction bases outside the gene matches: 7. CDR3 sequence (DNA): TGCGCCAGCAGCTCGGGACCTAGCGGGAGGGGCTCCTACGAGCAGTACTTC. Encoded protein: CASSSGPSGRGSYEQYF. The full variable domain, rest sourced from reference TRBV5-1 and TRBJ2-7, is KAGVTQTPRYLIKTRGQQVTLSCSPISGHRSVSWYQQTPGQGLQFLFEYFSETQRNKGNFPGRFSGRQFSNSRSEMNVSTLELGDSALYLCASSSGPSGRGSYEQYFGPGTRLTVT.

The chain links TRBV11-2 to TRBJ1-2; the D gene is possibly TRBD1 (5 bases). Trimming removed 4 bases from V and 7 bases from J, with 13 bases in between. CDR1 is SGHAT, CDR2 FQNNGV, per germline. CDR3 length equals 13 residues. The CDR3, as DNA: TGTGCCAGCAGCTCCAGGGCAAGCGGTGGCTACACCTTC. Protein: CASSSRASGGYTF. The full variable domain, with the rest looked up from reference TRBV11-2 and TRBJ1-2, is EAGVAQSPRYKIIEKRQSVAFWCNPISGHATLYWYQQILGQGPKLLIQFQNNGVVDDSQLPKDRFSAERLKGVDSTLKIQPAKLEDSAVYLCASSSRASGGYTFGSGTRLTVV.

This clone came up once. V is TRBV9 and J is TRBJ2-3; possible D gene TRBD2, 6 bases. CDR3 length: 15 amino acids. Trimming stripped 2 bases from V and 0 bases from J, with 10 bases between. CDR1 is SGDLS and CDR2 is YYNGEE in the germline V gene. Here the CDR3 reads CASSVLSGSTDTQYF. Written as DNA, the CDR3 is TGTGCCAGCAGCGTTTTAAGCGGGAGCACAGATACGCAGTATTTT.

The genes are TRBV28 and TRBJ1-4; possible D gene TRBD1, 5 bases. Germline lookup yields CDR1 MDHEN and CDR2 SYDVKM. This CDR3 is 14 amino acids long. V dropped 2 bases and J dropped 6 bases, with 10 bases sitting between them. The CDR3 loop reads CASSLAGTHEKLFF. The CDR3 DNA is TGTGCCAGCAGTTTAGCAGGGACTCATGAAAAACTGTTTTTT.

This clone was recorded a few times. The chain employs TRBV10-1 and TRBJ2-7, with 7 positions matching TRBD2. The V gene end was trimmed by 5 bases and the J gene end by 0 bases; junction bases not matched to a gene: 1. The CDR3 runs 13 residues. Germline CDR1 reads WNHNN; CDR2 reads SYGVQD (reference sequence). CDR3 DNA: TGCGCCAGCAGTTGGGGGGGCTCCTACGAGCAGTACTTC. Its protein is CASSWGGSYEQYF.

The chain uses TRBV7-3 and TRBJ1-2; 7 bases fit TRBD1. From germline, CDR1 is SGHTA and CDR2 FQGTGA. V shed 5 bases and J 5 bases; nucleotides not matched to a gene: 5. This CDR3 region has 13 residues. CDR3 protein: CASSPRTGYGYTF. For the CDR3, the DNA is TGTGCCAGCAGCCCCCGGACAGGATATGGCTACACCTTC.

The chain uses TRBV9 and TRBJ1-4; a weak D match, TRBD1 (6 bases). This CDR3 has 15 amino acids. CDR1 is SGDLS and CDR2 is YYNGEE in the germline V gene. The V end was cut by 0 bases, the J end by 7 bases, with 13 bases between. The CDR3 nucleotides are TGTGCCAGCAGCGTAGGTATGGGGGCGAGTGAAAAACTGTTTTTT. It codes for CASSVGMGASEKLFF.

The chain carries TRBV6-1 and TRBJ2-4; 9 bases map to TRBD2. Germline trimming cut 8 bases from V and 0 bases from J; bases unmatched to any gene: 5. This CDR3 spans 15 amino acids. CDR1 MNHNS and CDR2 SASEGT come from the germline V gene. CDR3 residues: CASGGRGLAKNIQYF. CDR3 nucleotides: TGTGCCAGCGGCGGGAGGGGTCTAGCCAAAAACATTCAGTACTTC.

This chain joins TRBV6-1 and TRBJ2-7; 8 bases map to TRBD2. Per germline, CDR1 MNHNS and CDR2 SASEGT. V gave up 8 bases and J gave up 2 bases; unmatched junction bases: 11. The CDR3 contains 15 residues. CDR3 amino acids: CASHRAGGGTYEQYF. The CDR3 DNA follows: TGTGCCAGCCACCGTGCCGGGGGGGGAACCTACGAGCAGTACTTC.

With regard to this clone: The junction shows a germline mismatch at one end, possibly a read error. The chain carries TRBV6-1 and TRBJ1-3, with D perhaps matching TRBD1 (6 bases). CDR3 length: 14 residues. Germline-derived CDR1 and CDR2 are MNHNS and SASEGT. The CDR3 region is CASSERRRGDTLYF. For the CDR3, the DNA is TGTGCCAGCAGTGAAAGACGGAGGGGGGACACCCTATATTTT.

The gene calls are TRBV28 and TRBJ2-1; 8 bases map to TRBD1. With 6 bases clipped from V and 6 bases from J, the junction kept 10 bases outside the gene matches. Germline CDR1 and CDR2: MDHEN and SYDVKM. CDR3 length: 15 residues. The CDR3 DNA reads TGTGCCAGCAGCACGACAGGGGTCGGCAGCAATGAGCAGTTCTTC. Its protein product is CASSTTGVGSNEQFF.

The chain combines TRBV5-1 with TRBJ2-7, with 7 nucleotides matching TRBD1. CDR1 is SGHRS, CDR2 YFSETQ, per germline. The CDR3 is 12 residues long. V lost 9 bases and J lost 3; bases outside the gene matches: 6. Here the CDR3 reads CAKPTGDYEQYF. CDR3 bases: TGCGCCAAGCCAACAGGGGACTACGAGCAGTACTTC.